This section outlines one TCR beta chain sequence together with its context. This study enrolled people aged 18 to 89 from around 26 US geographic areas. Cohorts were based on clinical histories the participants reported. Among Cohort 3 donors, those recovered had two negative PCRs, clearance, or symptom resolution. The table came from immunoSEQ multiplex PCR; TCRdb's copy has only in-frame clones and leaves some out. This table has around 300,000 clones, over 75% appearing once. This record comes from a study of blood T cell repertoires in COVID-19. Germline lookup yields CDR1 MNHEY and CDR2 SMNVEV (reference sequence). Germline trimming cut 3 bases from V and 3 bases from J; bases unmatched to any gene: 7. CDR3 length: 16 amino acids.

What was sequenced was PBMCs or T cells enriched from blood (not recorded which). The V gene is TRBV27, the J gene TRBJ2-7; 11 bases are a match to TRBD2. This sequence originates from a woman younger than 45 who had recovered from COVID-19. For the CDR3, the DNA is TGTGCCAGCAGTTTCCGAATGGGGACTAGCGGCTACGAGCAGTACTTC. It is translated as CASSFRMGTSGYEQYF.